This TCR beta chain was profiled in a study of T cell responses to AZD1222 COVID-19 vaccine. Study summary: Second-dose intervals near 4 or 12 weeks were combined. General observations from the study: Only a handful of AZD1222 recipients, roughly six in all, had baseline seropositivity. Repertoires were collected only later (after the peak T cell response had occurred). Spike-specific TCR breadth rose after two AZD1222 doses, and depth rose as well.

Remarks on this clone: As yet, its antigen is unknown.

The CDR3 spans 13 residues. Germline CDR1 reads SEHNR; CDR2 reads FQNEAQ (reference sequence). V was pared by 3 bases and J by 0 bases, with 5 bases between. Some clones are missing from TCRdb's copy, which holds only in-frame ones; the method was immunoSEQ multiplex PCR. The sample has about 140,000 clones; approximately 94% are singletons. This sequence joins TRBV7-9 and TRBJ1-1; D remains unclear. Sequencing used peripheral blood, obtained on day 0 of AZD1222 vaccination. This sequence originates from an adult in good health. CDR3 DNA: TGTGCCAGCAGCTTTGATTTGAACACTGAAGCTTTCTTT. Protein product: CASSFDLNTEAFF.